The 26 T cell receptor beta chains listed next were all sequenced from one sample in a study of blood T cells in healthy people across ages. Then a second PCR, running roughly 7 to 11 cycles, was carried out with a sample-barcoded 5' primer and a J-beta primer mix. TCRdb itself ran the 5' RACE reads through MiXCR, one entry per CDR3 protein. The sample carries 700,000 to 900,000 distinct CDR3 sequences, roughly 25% recorded once. The same data also went into a second study, on T cells of mothers and their children.

Sequencing was performed on blood. The receptors stem from a boy younger than 18 in good health.

The chain links TRBV20-1 to TRBJ2-3; D could derive from TRBD1 or TRBD2 (5 bases each). The CDR3 loop spans 15 amino acids. Trimming stripped 1 base from V and 10 bases from J, with 21 bases between. The germline V gene encodes CDR1 DFQATT and CDR2 SNEGSKA (reference sequence). Here the CDR3 reads CSARAIRGTLGAQYF. CDR3 nucleotides: TGCAGTGCTAGAGCAATTCGCGGCACCTTGGGGGCGCAGTATTTT.

This clonotype was observed a few times. V and J are TRBV27 and TRBJ1-1; 7 bases line up with TRBD1. The CDR3 runs to 15 residues. Germline CDR1 and CDR2: MNHEY and SMNVEV (reference sequence). The trim removed 6 bases at V and 5 bases at J, leaving 12 bases unmatched. This CDR3 is CASSARAGGGTEAFF. The CDR3 coding sequence is TGTGCCAGCAGCGCCCGGGCAGGGGGTGGGACTGAAGCTTTCTTT.

The genes are TRBV20-1 and TRBJ2-3; D gene unclear. Germline V gene data show CDR1 as DFQATT and CDR2 as SNEGSKA (reference sequence). The V end was cut by 0 bases, the J end by 5 bases, with 6 bases between. The CDR3 is 12 residues long. CDR3 in DNA: TGCAGTGCTAGAGACTGGGGAGATACGCAGTATTTT. Translation: CSARDWGDTQYF.

The chain employs TRBV14 and TRBJ2-5; 10 bases are shared with TRBD1. The V gene end was trimmed by 7 bases and the J gene end by 3 bases; junction bases not matched to a gene: 5. This CDR3 comprises 14 residues. Germline CDR1 reads SGHDN; CDR2 reads FVKESK. The DNA for the CDR3 is TGTGCCAGCACCAGCGGGACAGGGGAAGAGACCCAGTACTTC. This sequence encodes CASTSGTGEETQYF.

This chain links TRBV27 with TRBJ2-5; no reliable D call. Trimming took 0 bases from V and 4 from J, leaving 9 bases between them. CDR1 is MNHEY, CDR2 SMNVEV, per germline (reference sequence). This CDR3 contains 14 residues. CDR3 DNA sequence: TGTGCCAGCAGTTTATCAAGGCTGCTAGAGACCCAGTACTTC. Protein product: CASSLSRLLETQYF.

CDR3 sequence reads: CASSQGGTGGSYNEQFF. The CDR3 DNA is TGTGCCAGCAGCCAAGGGGGTACCGGGGGGTCCTACAATGAGCAGTTCTTC. The chain is built from TRBV3-1 and TRBJ2-1; the match to TRBD2 covers 7 bases. Trimming at V came to 1 base and at J to 1 base, leaving 7 bases not matched to a gene. The CDR3 sequence is 17 residues long. CDR1 is LGHDT and CDR2 is YNNKEL in the germline V gene (reference sequence).

The chain couples TRBV7-9 to TRBJ2-5; D is undetermined. CDR1 is SEHNR, CDR2 FQNEAQ, per germline (reference sequence). This CDR3 contains 14 residues. The V and J ends lost 0 bases and 5 bases respectively, with 10 bases between them. The CDR3 DNA follows: TGTGCCAGCAGCTTAGCGGTCAGCATGGAGACCCAGTACTTC. Translated: CASSLAVSMETQYF.

The genes are TRBV5-1 and TRBJ2-1; 7 bases line up with TRBD2. CDR3 size: 15 residues. Unmatched junction bases numbered 5, after V lost 0 bases and J lost 5 bases. Germline CDR1 SGHRS, CDR2 YFSETQ. CDR3 bases: TGCGCCAGCAGCTTGGGGGGACTATTAAACAATGAGCAGTTCTTC. Translated, it gives CASSLGGLLNNEQFF.

The chain combines TRBV20-1 with TRBJ2-4; 8 bases match TRBD2. J gave up 6 bases and V 1 base, and 5 bases lay outside the gene matches. CDR3 length: 14 amino acids. Germline lookup yields CDR1 DFQATT and CDR2 SNEGSKA (reference sequence). CDR3: CSARAGGPGNIQYF. In DNA form, the CDR3 reads TGCAGTGCTAGAGCGGGGGGGCCAGGAAACATTCAGTACTTC.

The rearrangement uses TRBV20-1 and TRBJ2-3, with 10 bases that match TRBD1. Losses at the gene ends were 3 bases for V and 0 bases for J; bases not matched to a gene: 0. Germline V gives CDR1 DFQATT, CDR2 SNEGSKA (reference sequence). The CDR3 is 14 amino acids. The CDR3 sequence is CSARGQGSTDTQYF. The CDR3 DNA follows: TGCAGTGCTAGGGGACAGGGGAGCACAGATACGCAGTATTTT.

The chain recombines TRBV6-2 or TRBV6-3 with TRBJ2-7; D is uncertain. Trimming removed 0 bases from V and 0 bases from J, with 9 bases in between. The CDR3 contains 15 residues. Germline loops: CDR1 MNHEY, CDR2 SVGEGT. CDR3 protein: CASSYSRTLSYEQYF. DNA of the CDR3: TGTGCCAGCAGTTACTCTCGTACGCTCTCCTACGAGCAGTACTTC.

CDR3 protein: CASIGPILGGGYTF. In DNA, the CDR3 is TGTGCCAGCATTGGACCTATCCTCGGTGGTGGCTACACCTTC. This chain connects TRBV5-6 to TRBJ1-2; D gene uncertain. Germline assignment: CDR1 SGHDT and CDR2 YYEEEE. This CDR3 spans 14 amino acids. The V and J ends lost 6 bases and 7 bases respectively, with 19 bases between them.

This clonotype turned up a few times. A junction boundary mismatches the germline segment, possibly from a read error. V is TRBV20-1 and J is TRBJ2-5; maybe TRBD2 (6 bases). Germline assignment: CDR1 DFQATT and CDR2 SNEGSKA (reference sequence). The CDR3 consists of 12 residues. The CDR3 here is CSTSLGGETQYF. CDR3 coding DNA: TGCAGTACTAGCCTGGGGGGAGAGACCCAGTACTTC.

This clonotype was counted between two and nine times. The junction departs from germline at one end; a sequencing error may be responsible. The rearrangement uses TRBV27 and TRBJ2-7; perhaps TRBD2 as D (7 bases). This CDR3 is 13 amino acids long. Per germline, CDR1 MNHEY and CDR2 SMNVEV (reference sequence). CDR3 nucleotides: TGTGCCAGCAGTACAAAAACGGGGGGCGAGCGGTACTTC. Translated: CASSTKTGGERYF.

The chain recombines TRBV12-5 with TRBJ1-1; the D is unclear. Trimming removed 1 base from V and 4 bases from J, with 13 bases in between. The germline V gene has CDR1 LGHNT and CDR2 FRNRAP. The CDR3 runs to 15 residues. CDR3 sequence: CASGLEVQGSTEAFF. In DNA form, the CDR3 reads TGTGCTAGTGGTTTGGAAGTACAAGGGAGCACTGAAGCTTTCTTT.

V and J are TRBV4-1 and TRBJ2-4, with D tentatively TRBD1 (6 bases). The CDR3 is 15 amino acids. Trimming shortened V by 0 bases and J by 2 bases, and 8 bases separated the two germline ends. Germline lookup yields CDR1 MGHRA and CDR2 YSYEKL. CDR3 in amino acids: CASSQDQGTKNIQYF. In DNA, the CDR3 is TGCGCCAGCAGCCAAGATCAGGGGACCAAAAACATTCAGTACTTC.

V usage is TRBV2 and J usage is TRBJ2-2; no definite D call. This CDR3 region has 14 residues. Germline values: CDR1 SNHLY, CDR2 FYNNEI. V lost 1 base and J 1 base, leaving 4 bases between the germline ends. The CDR3 DNA is TGTGCCAGCAGTGAAGGGGTGAACACCGGGGAGCTGTTTTTT. It specifies CASSEGVNTGELFF.

This clonotype was detected only a few times. The rearrangement uses TRBV6-1 and TRBJ1-1, with D perhaps TRBD1 (6 bases). Germline CDR1 is MNHNS and CDR2 is SASEGT. The CDR3 covers 15 residues. The V end lost 2 bases, the J end lost 6 bases, and 16 bases lay between the germline ends. In nucleotides, the CDR3 is TGTGCCAGCAGTGAACCCATCCCAGGGGCGGCTGAAGCTTTCTTT. It is translated as CASSEPIPGAAEAFF.

In this sample, this clonotype turned up a few times. The chain recombines TRBV27 with TRBJ2-5; D is perhaps TRBD1 or TRBD2 (5 bases each). The J call may be incorrect, as the DNA end agrees better with TRBJ2-7. This CDR3 is 16 amino acids long. From germline, CDR1 is MNHEY and CDR2 SMNVEV (reference sequence). The CDR3 region is CASLMFFWYGASEQYF. The CDR3 DNA reads TGTGCCAGCCTCATGTTCTTTTGGTACGGGGCCTCCGAGCAGTACTTC.

To note about this clonotype: Relative to the germline gene, one junction end is altered; a read error may explain this. The CDR3 nucleotides read TGCGCCAGCAGCCGAGGACAGGGTGAAGCTTTCTTT. Translation: CASSRGQGEAFF. The chain carries TRBV7-9 and TRBJ1-1, with 8 positions matching TRBD1. The CDR3 has 12 amino acids. CDR1 and CDR2 from the germline V gene are SEHNR and FQNEAQ (reference sequence).

Comments on this clonotype: An end of the junction does not agree with germline; a read error may underlie this. This chain joins TRBV7-2 and TRBJ2-1; no clear D. Germline assignment: CDR1 SGHTA and CDR2 FQGNSA. This CDR3 has 12 amino acids. CDR3 sequence: CASSPSNNERFF. The CDR3 DNA reads as TGTGCCAGCAGCCCCAGTAACAATGAGCGGTTCTTC.

Remarks on this clonotype: One end of the junction does not line up with germline, which may come from a read error. The V and J genes are TRBV12-3 or TRBV12-4 and TRBJ2-3; the D gene is possibly TRBD1 (6 bases). The CDR3 extends over 15 amino acids. CDR3 in DNA: TGTGCCGGCAGCCCCAGGGGTTTGGGCACAGATACGCAGTATTTT. It is translated as CAGSPRGLGTDTQYF.

This clonotype was seen a few times. The V and J genes are TRBV14 and TRBJ2-5, with 9 bases matching TRBD2. CDR1 is SGHDN, CDR2 FVKESK, per germline. The CDR3 extends over 17 amino acids. V was pared by 4 bases and J by 0 bases, with 9 bases of the junction left unmatched. The CDR3 DNA sequence: TGTGCCAGCAGCCGGGCTAGCGGGGCCATGTACCAAGAGACCCAGTACTTC. It yields the protein CASSRASGAMYQETQYF.

V is TRBV9 and J is TRBJ2-5; no reliable D call. Germline-derived CDR1 and CDR2 are SGDLS and YYNGEE. The V end was cut by 3 bases, the J end by 4 bases, with 13 bases between. The CDR3 runs 14 residues. CDR3 sequence reads: CASSASGEGETQYF. As DNA, the CDR3 is TGTGCCAGCAGCGCCTCAGGAGAAGGAGAGACCCAGTACTTC.

The chain is built from TRBV5-1 and TRBJ1-3; D unclear. V was pared by 6 bases and J by 9 bases, with 16 bases between. This CDR3 contains 13 residues. Germline CDR1 reads SGHRS; CDR2 reads YFSETQ. CDR3 sequence reads: CASTSVESGTIYF. The CDR3, as DNA: TGCGCCAGCACCTCAGTTGAAAGCGGCACCATATATTTT.

This chain uses TRBV20-1 with TRBJ2-7; D unresolved. Germline V gives CDR1 DFQATT, CDR2 SNEGSKA (reference sequence). The CDR3 contains 13 residues. V shed 6 bases and J shed 0 bases, with 12 bases lying between them. CDR3 in DNA: TGCAGTGCCGGTCGGCGAGGCTCCTACGAGCAGTACTTC. Protein: CSAGRRGSYEQYF.